Listed here are 9 T cell receptor beta chains from one sample, sequenced in a study of shared clonotypes between healthy human individuals. Terminally differentiated effector memory CD45RA+ cells were excluded from the naive CD8 cells, which were CD45RO-negative and positively selected for CCR7. This table comes from immunoSEQ multiplex PCR, and its TCRdb copy is limited to in-frame clones, with some not included. The data contain 700,000 to 950,000 clones, roughly 96% of them singletons. Material for sequencing was naive CD8+ T cells sorted from blood. All receptors come from a man aged 30 to 45 in good health.

The count of this clone is one. The chain carries TRBV7-8 and TRBJ1-1; D ambiguous. The CDR3 is 16 amino acids. Germline V gene data show CDR1 as SGHVS and CDR2 as FQNEAQ. The germline V and J ends were trimmed by 5 bases and 2 bases, with 18 bases remaining between them. CDR3 sequence reads: CASSPDLGQSNTEAFF. The DNA for the CDR3 is TGTGCCAGCAGCCCCGACCTCGGGCAGTCAAACACTGAAGCTTTCTTT.

The V gene is TRBV6-1, the J gene TRBJ2-2; 8 bases line up with TRBD1. After removal of 8 bases from V and 2 bases from J, the junction contained 1 base not matched to a gene. Germline V gene sequence: CDR1 MNHNS, CDR2 SASEGT. The CDR3 has 13 amino acids. The CDR3 region has the DNA TGTGCCAGCGACAGGGGAAACACCGGGGAGCTGTTTTTT. It codes for CASDRGNTGELFF.

V is TRBV29-1 and J is TRBJ1-2, with D possibly matching TRBD1 (5 bases). This CDR3 is 14 amino acids long. V was clipped by 7 bases and J by 0 bases, with 15 bases between them. Germline V gene lookup returns CDR1 SQVTM and CDR2 ANQGSEA. Here the CDR3 reads CSALPTGANYGYTF. The CDR3 DNA reads as TGCAGCGCCCTTCCTACGGGGGCTAACTATGGCTACACCTTC.

The V and J genes are TRBV4-2 and TRBJ2-7; no clear D gene. V shed 1 base and J shed 5 bases, with 12 bases lying between them. The CDR3 contains 14 residues. Germline CDR1 LGHNA, CDR2 YNFKEQ. The CDR3 sequence: CASSQVTELDEQYF. Written as DNA, the CDR3 is TGTGCCAGCAGCCAAGTGACCGAATTGGACGAGCAGTACTTC.

This rearrangement joins TRBV11-2 to TRBJ2-2; D is unresolved. Germline-derived CDR1 and CDR2 are SGHAT and FQNNGV. The CDR3 loop spans 12 amino acids. V lost 4 bases and J 3 bases, leaving 3 bases between the germline ends. This CDR3 reads CASSSDTGELFF. Here the CDR3 DNA reads TGTGCCAGCAGCTCAGACACCGGGGAGCTGTTTTTT.

V and J are TRBV2 and TRBJ2-3; perhaps TRBD2 as D (5 bases). CDR3 length: 12 residues. Looked up from germline, CDR1 is SNHLY and CDR2 is FYNNEI. CDR3 residues: CGGGPFTDTQYF. The CDR3, as DNA: TGTGGCGGCGGGCCCTTCACAGATACGCAGTATTTT. Based on the CDR3 plus reference TRBV2 and TRBJ2-3, the full variable domain is EPEVTQTPSHQVTQMGQEVILRCVPISNHLYFYWYRQILGQKVEFLVSFYNNEISEKSEIFDDQFSVERPDGSNFTLKIRSTKLEDSAMYFCGGGPFTDTQYFGPGTRLTVL.

The V and J genes are TRBV9 and TRBJ1-1, with a possible D match to TRBD1 (5 bases). The germline gives CDR1 SGDLS, CDR2 YYNGEE. There are 15 residues in the CDR3. The germline V and J ends were trimmed by 0 bases and 12 bases, with 21 bases remaining between them. CDR3 DNA sequence: TGTGCCAGCAGCGTAGTGGGTCGTGAGGAGGGGTATACTTTCTTT. Residues: CASSVVGREEGYTFF. Full variable domain (rest looked up from reference TRBV9 and TRBJ1-1): DSGVTQTPKHLITATGQRVTLRCSPRSGDLSVYWYQQSLDQGLQFLIQYYNGEERAKGNILERFSAQQFPDLHSELNLSSLELGDSALYFCASSVVGREEGYTFFGQGTRLTVV.

The chain employs TRBV6-1 and TRBJ2-1, with D unresolved. The CDR3 has 14 amino acids. Germline CDR1 is MNHNS and CDR2 is SASEGT. Trimming removed 3 bases from V and 8 bases from J, with 14 bases in between. CDR3 protein: CASSERPAVDEQFF. The CDR3 nucleotides are TGTGCCAGCAGTGAGAGGCCGGCTGTCGATGAGCAGTTCTTC.

The V call is TRBV27, the J call TRBJ2-1; 8 bases align to TRBD2. With V trimmed by 5 bases and J by 3 bases, 15 bases remained unmatched. CDR1 MNHEY and CDR2 SMNVEV come from the germline V gene (reference sequence). The CDR3 loop spans 18 amino acids. The CDR3, as DNA: TGTGCCAGCAGTCTCTTCCTAGGGACTAGTCTAATCTACAATGAGCAGTTCTTC. Encoded protein: CASSLFLGTSLIYNEQFF.